The 17 T cell receptor beta chains in this list originate from one sample, sequenced in a study of tumor-infiltrating lymphocytes in primary liver carcinoma. cDNA specific to TCR beta was made from about 550 ng of total RNA, with a constant-region primer employed for priming. ARM-PCR, slightly modified, supplied the TCR beta libraries through three nested multiplex PCR rounds. TRBV1-TRBV30 forward primers paired with a C-beta reverse primer drove the first two PCR rounds, about 10 cycles each. One entry per CDR3 protein results from TCRdb running MiXCR on the multiplex PCR reads. The data hold roughly 80,000 distinct CDR3 sequences, with 71% observed a single time. Unsorted bulk tissue, roughly 19-34 mg of it, served as the source for co-extraction of RNA and DNA. Input material: liver tumor tissue from sampling region 4. The subset here: tumor region T4, right-lateral pole. These receptors all stem from an older woman with primary liver carcinoma and hepatitis B virus infection.

On this clonotype itself: One end of the junction fails to match germline, which may point to a read error. The chain carries TRBV11-3 and TRBJ2-3; no definite D call. Germline V gives CDR1 SGHNT, CDR2 YENEEA. This CDR3 region has 15 residues. The CDR3 coding sequence is TGTGTCAGTAGCTTAGATCGACATACTACAGATACGCAGTATTTC. Translation gives CVSSLDRHTTDTQYF. Based on the CDR3 plus reference TRBV11-3 and TRBJ2-3, the full variable domain is EAGVVQSPRYKIIEKKQPVAFWCNPISGHNTLYWYLQNLGQGPELLIRYENEEAVDDSQLPKDRFSAERLKGVDSTLKIQPAELGDSAVYLCVSSLDRHTTDTQYFGPGTRLTVL.

This clonotype was recorded at least ten times. The rearrangement uses TRBV12-5 and TRBJ2-3; TRBD1 might be the D (6 bases). Germline assignment: CDR1 LGHNT and CDR2 FRNRAP. This CDR3 comprises 15 residues. V was pared by 3 bases and J by 2 bases, with 12 bases between. The CDR3 here is CASGFTGFDTDTQYF. The CDR3 nucleotides read TGTGCTAGTGGTTTTACAGGGTTCGACACAGATACGCAGTATTTT.

A word on this clonotype: A much more abundant neighbour one base away suggests this may be a read error. The chain is built from TRBV7-8 and TRBJ1-3, with 7 nucleotides matching TRBD1. The CDR3 consists of 15 residues. J lost 0 bases, V lost 7 bases, and 6 bases had no gene match. The germline V gene encodes CDR1 SGHVS and CDR2 FQNEAQ. This CDR3 reads CASNSGQASGNTIYF. Here the CDR3 DNA reads TGTGCCAGCAACTCTGGACAGGCCTCTGGAAACACCATATATTTT.

Concerning this clonotype itself: Relative to the germline gene, one junction end is altered; a read error may explain this. The chain has TRBV11-3 and TRBJ2-6; TRBD1 might be the D (6 bases). Germline lookup yields CDR1 SGHNT and CDR2 YENEEA. The CDR3 extends over 17 amino acids. Here the CDR3 reads CASSPRTETSGPNILTF. CDR3 DNA: TGTGCCAGCAGTCCTCGGACAGAGACCAGTGGGCCCAACATCCTGACTTTC.

The genes are TRBV6-1 and TRBJ2-7; tentative D call: TRBD1 (5 bases). Deletions cut 0 bases from V and 6 bases from J, with 12 bases between. CDR1 and CDR2 from the germline V gene are MNHNS and SASEGT. CDR3 length: 14 amino acids. CDR3 sequence (DNA): TGTGCCAGCAGTGAAGCGCAGGGTCCCTGCGAGCAGTACTTC. It is translated as CASSEAQGPCEQYF.

V usage is TRBV29-1 and J usage is TRBJ2-1, with 7 bases aligning to TRBD2. V gave up 8 bases and J gave up 10 bases; unmatched junction bases: 8. The germline V gene encodes CDR1 SQVTM and CDR2 ANQGSEA. This CDR3 spans 11 amino acids. DNA for the CDR3: TGCAGCATGTGGGAGGGAGGGGAGCAGTTCTTC. It yields the protein CSMWEGGEQFF.

V and J are TRBV14 and TRBJ2-1, with TRBD1 as a possible D gene (6 bases). This CDR3 has 13 amino acids. CDR1 is SGHDN and CDR2 is FVKESK in the germline V gene. With 10 bases removed from V and 9 bases from J, the gap between germline ends came to 19 bases. CDR3 nucleotides: TGTGCCAACGGCCAAAGGGGGACGGGTGAGCAGTTCTTC. Amino acid sequence: CANGQRGTGEQFF.

The table lists this clonotype with many counts. The chain carries TRBV7-9 and TRBJ1-5; no clear D. This CDR3 comprises 13 residues. Looked up from germline, CDR1 is SEHNR and CDR2 is FQNEAQ (reference sequence). Deletions cut 0 bases from V and 0 bases from J, with 0 bases between. The CDR3 coding sequence is TGTGCCAGCAGCTTAGCTAGCAATCAGCCCCAGCATTTT. Encoded protein: CASSLASNQPQHF.

Notes on this clonotype: The junction departs from germline at one end; a sequencing error may be responsible. J is TRBJ2-1 and V is TRBV11-2; either TRBD1 or TRBD2 may supply D (5 bases each). CDR3 length: 15 residues. CDR1 and CDR2 (germline): SGHAT, FQNNGV. CDR3 sequence reads: CASSSCIGTYDEQFF. Here the CDR3 DNA reads TGTGCCAGCAGCTCCTGTATCGGGACCTACGATGAGCAGTTCTTC.

A remark on this clonotype: An end of the junction differs from the germline gene, which may be a read error. The CDR3 reads CVSSLDWRDEQYF. The DNA for the CDR3 is TGTGTCAGCAGCTTAGATTGGAGAGACGAGCAATACTTC. The rearrangement joins TRBV11-2 to TRBJ2-7; D is uncertain. Looked up from germline, CDR1 is SGHAT and CDR2 is FQNNGV. CDR3 size: 13 residues. Filled out from reference TRBV11-2 and TRBJ2-7, the complete variable domain reads EAGVAQSPRYKIIEKRQSVAFWCNPISGHATLYWYQQILGQGPKLLIQFQNNGVVDDSQLPKDRFSAERLKGVDSTLKIQPAKLEDSAVYLCVSSLDWRDEQYFGPGTRLTVT.

This clonotype was counted a few times. The gene calls are TRBV28 and TRBJ2-5; D is perhaps TRBD1 or TRBD2 (5 bases each). Germline-derived CDR1 and CDR2 are MDHEN and SYDVKM. The CDR3 runs to 14 residues. The V and J ends lost 3 bases and 5 bases respectively, with 13 bases between them. This CDR3 is CASSFPGSRETQYF. DNA for the CDR3: TGTGCCAGCAGTTTCCCAGGGAGCCGGGAGACCCAGTACTTC.

On this clonotype itself: Since a much larger clone is just one base distant, this may be a read error. The CDR3 does not end in the conserved phenylalanine or tryptophan, so this is likely a read error. The rearrangement joins TRBV5-1 to TRBJ2-1; D may match TRBD1 or TRBD2 (5 bases each). The CDR3 totals 12 residues. The germline V gene encodes CDR1 SGHRS and CDR2 YFSETQ. Trimming stripped 3 bases from V and 8 bases from J, with 9 bases between. CDR3 residues: CASSSGTYEQFS. In nucleotides, the CDR3 is TGCGCCAGCAGCTCCGGGACCTATGAGCAGTTCTCC.

V usage is TRBV7-3 and J usage is TRBJ2-2, with D possibly being TRBD1 (5 bases). The V gene's germline CDR1 is SGHTA and CDR2 FQGTGA. V lost 4 bases and J lost 4, with 13 bases in between. The CDR3 runs 15 residues. The CDR3 nucleotides read TGTGCCAGCAGCTCCGACAGCCTTGGCACCGGGGAGCTGTTTTTT. Translating it yields CASSSDSLGTGELFF. Full variable domain (rest looked up from reference TRBV7-3 and TRBJ2-2): GAGVSQTPSNKVTEKGKYVELRCDPISGHTALYWYRQSLGQGPEFLIYFQGTGAADDSGLPNDRFFAVRPEGSVSTLKIQRTERGDSAVYLCASSSDSLGTGELFFGEGSRLTVL.

At least ten counts were recorded for this clonotype. The V gene is TRBV30, the J gene TRBJ2-3; D possibly corresponds to TRBD1 (6 bases). Trimming shortened V by 5 bases and J by 6 bases, and 15 bases separated the two germline ends. Germline V gene data show CDR1 as GTSNPN and CDR2 as SVGIG (reference sequence). The CDR3 loop spans 13 amino acids. The CDR3 loop reads CAWSTGQPDTQYF. Written as DNA, the CDR3 is TGTGCCTGGTCGACAGGACAGCCCGATACGCAGTATTTT. Filled out from reference TRBV30 and TRBJ2-3, the complete variable domain reads SQTIHQWPATLVQPVGSPLSLECTVEGTSNPNLYWYRQAAGRGLQLLFYSVGIGQISSEVPQNLSASRPQDRQFILSSKKLLLSDSGFYLCAWSTGQPDTQYFGPGTRLTVL.

Note on this clonotype: This may arise from a read error, as a much more abundant clone is one base away. This rearrangement joins TRBV20-1 to TRBJ1-2; 7 bases agree with TRBD1. Germline V gene data show CDR1 as DFQATT and CDR2 as SNEGSKA (reference sequence). This CDR3 has 14 residues. For the CDR3, the DNA is TGCAGTGCTAGTGTGGGACAGATAAACTATGACTACACCTTC. Translated: CSASVGQINYDYTF.

On this clonotype: A read error may produce the germline difference seen at one junction end. The chain has TRBV7-8 and TRBJ2-1; no firm D call. The CDR3 consists of 15 residues. Germline-derived CDR1 and CDR2 are SGHVS and FQNEAQ. The CDR3 DNA reads as TGTGCCAGGAGCCCCCAGCCGGGCTCCTACAATGAGCAATTCTTC. This sequence encodes CARSPQPGSYNEQFF.

This chain connects TRBV12-3 or TRBV12-4 to TRBJ1-2; the match to TRBD1 covers 8 bases. The CDR3 length is 14 residues. CDR3 nucleotide sequence: TGTACCGGCAGGAGGGACAGGAGTAACTATGGCTACACCTTC. As protein: CTGRRDRSNYGYTF.